This TCR beta chain was identified during a study of T cells in Graves' hyperthyroidism and ophthalmopathy. It was RNA transcripts that yielded the amplified TCR beta CDR3 regions. Using the HTBI primer set, a first-round RT-PCR was run on the TCR CDR3. TCRdb re-called the multiplex PCR reads with MiXCR, one entry per CDR3 protein. The sample has roughly 300,000 distinct CDR3 sequences, roughly 18% seen once. For Graves' hyperthyroidism to be stable, ophthalmopathy could not progress within 18 months. Pregnant or lactating patients were excluded, as were those with uncontrolled infection or other autoimmune disease. This clonotype was found a few times. This TCR came from a woman in her 50s with Graves' hyperthyroidism. Sequencing was carried out using blood.

CDR3 residues: CASHFGTSSYEQYF. CDR3 in DNA: TGTGCCAGTCACTTCGGGACTAGCAGCTACGAGCAGTACTTC. The rearrangement uses TRBV5-6 and TRBJ2-7, with 9 positions matching TRBD2. J gave up 3 bases and V 8 bases, and 9 bases lay outside the gene matches. The CDR3 runs 14 residues. Germline assignment: CDR1 SGHDT and CDR2 YYEEEE.